This T cell receptor (beta chain) was captured in a study of T cells in pancreatic ductal adenocarcinoma. Germline lookup yields CDR1 ENHRY and CDR2 SYGVKD. The V and J ends lost 4 bases and 2 bases respectively, with 13 bases between them. This CDR3 has 15 residues. No neoadjuvant therapy was given to the selected pancreatic ductal adenocarcinoma patients before their surgery. Measured with immunoSEQ multiplex PCR; TCRdb has only the in-frame clones, and not every one. The sample yields some 2,300 clones, 84% seen once. This clone turned up a few times. This rearrangement joins TRBV10-3 to TRBJ2-3; tentative D call: TRBD2 (6 bases). Specimen: pancreatic tumor tissue. The sequence came from a human donor with pancreatic ductal adenocarcinoma. CDR3 sequence: CAISGSGTYTDTQYF. The CDR3 DNA follows: TGTGCCATCAGTGGTTCCGGGACTTACACAGATACGCAGTATTTT.